This T cell receptor beta chain originates from a study of tumor-infiltrating lymphocytes in localized non-small cell lung cancer. In the study overall: Some samples were collected after neoadjuvant chemotherapy; smokers, never-smokers and several histologies were included. Study-level results: Tumor T-cell fraction was not associated with recurrence-free survival.

Profiling relied on immunoSEQ multiplex PCR, and the TCRdb table lists in-frame clones only, not all of them. Among 20,000 to 25,000 clones listed, approximately 64% were seen once. Regarding this clone: The antigen is unknown.

This CDR3 comprises 16 residues. V was cut by 1 base and J by 1 base, with 13 bases left in between. Germline CDR1 LNHDA, CDR2 SQIVND (reference sequence). Source material: lung tumor tissue. The TCR was taken from a human donor with non-small cell lung cancer. The chain is built from TRBV19 and TRBJ2-5, with D tentatively TRBD1 or TRBD2 (6 bases each). CDR3 sequence (DNA): TGTGCCAGTAGTATAGGGGGGGCCGGGGTCCAAGAGACCCAGTACTTC. It translates to CASSIGGAGVQETQYF.